This T cell receptor (beta chain) originates from a study of beta chain features in type 1 diabetes. This clone has a handful of counts. The study reverse transcribed the entire isolated RNA, so it sequenced expressed TCRB transcripts. Profiled with immunoSEQ multiplex PCR; TCRdb holds only in-frame clones, not every one. There are 300,000 to 350,000 clones in the sample; 7% to 9% occur only once, and 0.44% lies in the top ten. This CDR3 contains 13 residues. Germline-derived CDR1 and CDR2 are SQVTM and ANQGSEA. V dropped 3 bases and J dropped 3 bases, with 11 bases sitting between them. This sequence was found in a woman aged 18-30 years in good health. The specimen was central memory CD4+ T cells from blood. This rearrangement joins TRBV29-1 to TRBJ2-5; no definite D call. CDR3 bases: TGCAGCGTTGATCTTCGTGGGAAAGAGACCCAGTACTTC. This sequence encodes CSVDLRGKETQYF.